This T cell receptor (beta chain) was obtained from a study of blood T cell repertoires in COVID-19. Participants' reported clinical history set cohort assignment. Sequencing used immunoSEQ multiplex PCR; TCRdb keeps in-frame clones, though not all of them. This sample carries around 220,000 clones, approximately 80% of them seen once, and the ten largest clones take around 7.4%. The CDR3 runs 19 residues. The germline V gene encodes CDR1 LGHNA and CDR2 YNFKEQ. V dropped 0 bases and J dropped 7 bases, with 25 bases sitting between them. This chain uses TRBV4-2 with TRBJ2-1; tentative D call: TRBD2 (5 bases). This receptor was obtained from a middle-aged woman with acute COVID-19. The sequenced sample was PBMCs or T cells enriched from blood (not recorded which). The CDR3 is CASSQDLHTNLGRKNEQFF. The CDR3 DNA is TGTGCCAGCAGCCAAGATCTTCACACGAATTTGGGGAGAAAAAATGAGCAGTTCTTC.